The TCR beta chain described here comes from a study of blood T cell repertoires in COVID-19. CDR3 length: 12 amino acids. V dropped 5 bases and J dropped 6; count of bases not matched to a gene: 1. Germline CDR1 is SEHNR and CDR2 is FQNEAQ (reference sequence). Measured with immunoSEQ multiplex PCR; TCRdb has only the in-frame clones, and not every one. Of over 350,000 clones listed, 75% to 90% were seen once; the top ten hold roughly 1.4%. The rearrangement joins TRBV7-9 to TRBJ2-7; 10 bases match TRBD1. Sequenced sample: peripheral blood. The receptor was isolated from a woman aged 25 to 39 with active or convalescent COVID-19. The CDR3 here is CASSGDRGEQYF. The CDR3 DNA reads as TGTGCCAGCAGCGGGGACAGGGGCGAGCAGTACTTC.